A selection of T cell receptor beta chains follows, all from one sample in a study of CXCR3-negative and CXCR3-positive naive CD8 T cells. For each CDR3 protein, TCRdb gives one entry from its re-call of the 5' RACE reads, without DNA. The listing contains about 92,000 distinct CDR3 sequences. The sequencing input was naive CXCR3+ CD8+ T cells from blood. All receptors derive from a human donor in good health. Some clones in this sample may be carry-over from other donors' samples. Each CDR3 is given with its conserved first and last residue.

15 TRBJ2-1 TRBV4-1 CASSQEGLAFYEQFF
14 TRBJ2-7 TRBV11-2 CASSLGLITYEQYF
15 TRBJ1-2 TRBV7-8 CASSPGGPGAGGYTF
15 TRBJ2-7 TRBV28 CASSFPPGGPYEQYF
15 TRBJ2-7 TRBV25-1 CASLFLGTGDYEQYF
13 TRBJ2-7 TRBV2 CASSEPTGGEQYF
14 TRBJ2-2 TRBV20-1 CSARGSLNTGELFF
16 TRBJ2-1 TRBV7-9 CASSLVPAGAVDEQFF
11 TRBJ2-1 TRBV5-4 CASSFVDEQFF
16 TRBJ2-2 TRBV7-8 CASSLVGTTNTGELFF
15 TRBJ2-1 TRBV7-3 CASSRVRGPLIEQFF
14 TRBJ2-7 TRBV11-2 CASRKGLGSHEQYF
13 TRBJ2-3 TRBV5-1 CASSLGPTDTQYF
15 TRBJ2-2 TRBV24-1 CATSGDTSNTGELFF
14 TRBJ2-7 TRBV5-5 CASSRTGEYYEQYF
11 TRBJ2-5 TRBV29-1 CSVVGGKTQYF
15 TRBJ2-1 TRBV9 CASSAGGDRLEGKFF
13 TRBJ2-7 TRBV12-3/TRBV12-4 CASSTTLYYEQYF
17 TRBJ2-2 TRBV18 CASSPPSEQGATGELFF
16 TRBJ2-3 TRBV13 CASSLSGTGTRTTQYF
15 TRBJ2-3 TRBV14 CASSKGEGAGDTQYF
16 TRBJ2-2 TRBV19 CASSIPTSGGSGELFF
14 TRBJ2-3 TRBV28 CASSLFPSTDTQYF
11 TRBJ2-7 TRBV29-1 CSVFISYEQYF
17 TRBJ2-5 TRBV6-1 CASSEAPFLAGAETQYF
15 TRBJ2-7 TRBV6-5 CASSYSGTGVVEQYF
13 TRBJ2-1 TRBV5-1 CASSWTGYNEQFF
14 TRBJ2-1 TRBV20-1 CSASDGSFYNEQFF
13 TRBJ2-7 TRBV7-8 CASSPGRVNEQYF
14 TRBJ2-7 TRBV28 CASRRGTALYEQYF
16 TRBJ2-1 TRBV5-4 CASSLSSGPTYNEQFF
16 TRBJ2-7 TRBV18 CASSPDLAGGSYEQYF